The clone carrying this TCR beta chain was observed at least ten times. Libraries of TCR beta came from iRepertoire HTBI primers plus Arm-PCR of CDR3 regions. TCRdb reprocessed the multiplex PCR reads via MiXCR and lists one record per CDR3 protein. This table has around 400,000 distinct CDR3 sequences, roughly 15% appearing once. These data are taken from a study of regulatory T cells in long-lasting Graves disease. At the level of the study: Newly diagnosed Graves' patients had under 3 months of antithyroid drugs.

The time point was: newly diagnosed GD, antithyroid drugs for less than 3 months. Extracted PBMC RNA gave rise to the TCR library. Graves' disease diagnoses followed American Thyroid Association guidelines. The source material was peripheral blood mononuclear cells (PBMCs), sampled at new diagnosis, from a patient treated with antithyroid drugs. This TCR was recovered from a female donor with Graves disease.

The CDR3 bases are TGTGCCAGCAGCGTAGGACAGGGAGGCAATCAGCCCCAGCATTTT. Its protein is CASSVGQGGNQPQHF. The rearrangement links TRBV9 to TRBJ1-5, with TRBD1 matching over 7 bases. CDR1 is SGDLS, CDR2 YYNGEE, per germline. V lost 0 bases, J lost 2 bases, and 2 bases stayed unmatched. This CDR3 spans 15 amino acids. The full variable domain, in which reference TRBV9 and TRBJ1-5 provide the parts outside the CDR3, is DSGVTQTPKHLITATGQRVTLRCSPRSGDLSVYWYQQSLDQGLQFLIQYYNGEERAKGNILERFSAQQFPDLHSELNLSSLELGDSALYFCASSVGQGGNQPQHFGDGTRLSIL.